These 15 T cell receptor beta chains originate from one sample sequenced in a study of blood T cell repertoires in COVID-19. Assay: immunoSEQ multiplex PCR; the TCRdb copy retains only in-frame clones and omits some. The repertoire includes approximately 280,000 clones, around 84% of them detected once, and roughly 1.5% sits in the top ten. The sample taken for sequencing was peripheral blood. The receptors originated from a human donor with COVID-19, enrolled during active disease. The donor label of this sample is uncertain.

This chain links TRBV27 with TRBJ2-7, with TRBD2 matching over 11 bases. Unmatched junction bases numbered 4, after V lost 8 bases and J lost 1 base. CDR1 MNHEY and CDR2 SMNVEV come from the germline V gene (reference sequence). The CDR3 consists of 14 residues. The CDR3, as DNA: TGTGCCAGCCGCACTAGCGGGGGTTCCTACGAGCAGTACTTC. Protein: CASRTSGGSYEQYF.

V is TRBV10-2 and J is TRBJ2-1; 9 bases are a match to TRBD2. Per germline, CDR1 WSHSY and CDR2 SAAADI. V was pared by 7 bases and J by 7 bases, with 11 bases of the junction left unmatched. This CDR3 has 15 residues. CDR3 protein: CASTVAGGPRNEQFF. The CDR3 region has the DNA TGCGCCAGCACGGTCGCGGGAGGGCCGAGGAATGAGCAGTTCTTC.

J is TRBJ2-2 and V is TRBV2; D is unresolved. Per germline, CDR1 SNHLY and CDR2 FYNNEI. The CDR3 consists of 15 residues. Trimming stripped 5 bases from V and 4 bases from J, with 14 bases between. CDR3 sequence reads: CASSPLASLTGELFF. The CDR3 DNA is TGTGCCAGCAGTCCTCTGGCTAGTCTCACCGGGGAGCTGTTTTTT.

The genes are TRBV27 and TRBJ2-7, with 8 positions matching TRBD1. CDR3 length equals 14 residues. The J segment lost 2 bases and the V segment lost 6 bases, leaving 6 bases of the junction unmatched. CDR1 MNHEY and CDR2 SMNVEV come from the germline V gene (reference sequence). CDR3 loop: CASRIDRGPYEQYF. The CDR3 DNA follows: TGTGCCAGCAGGATAGACAGGGGCCCCTACGAGCAGTACTTC.

This clone was seen more than once but under ten times. The V gene is TRBV7-6, the J gene TRBJ2-2, with 7 bases matching TRBD2. The CDR3 contains 16 residues. V gave up 1 base and J gave up 2 bases; unmatched junction bases: 4. Per germline, CDR1 SGHVS and CDR2 FNYEAQ. The CDR3 protein is CASSLGLADNTGELFF. The CDR3 coding sequence is TGTGCCAGCAGCTTAGGACTAGCAGACAACACCGGGGAGCTGTTTTTT.

The J gene is TRBJ2-5, the V gene TRBV7-9; 9 bases are a match to TRBD2. V gave up 1 base and J gave up 0 bases; unmatched junction bases: 0. CDR1 and CDR2 (germline): SEHNR, FQNEAQ (reference sequence). CDR3 length equals 15 residues. The CDR3 coding sequence is TGTGCCAGCAGCTTAGGGACTAGCGACCAAGAGACCCAGTACTTC. Amino acids: CASSLGTSDQETQYF.

V and J are TRBV6-1 and TRBJ1-3; TRBD1 matches 9 bases. There are 18 residues in the CDR3. V gave up 3 bases and J gave up 6 bases; unmatched junction bases: 15. Germline CDR1 reads MNHNS; CDR2 reads SASEGT. In DNA form, the CDR3 reads TGTGCCAGCAGTGACACTACGAACAGGGGGCTGCGAGCAAACACCATATATTTT. It translates to CASSDTTNRGLRANTIYF.

The chain carries TRBV2 and TRBJ2-1, with TRBD2 as a possible D gene (5 bases). CDR3 length: 15 residues. Germline V CDR1 and CDR2: SNHLY, FYNNEI. V was cut by 1 base and J by 9 bases, with 16 bases left in between. The CDR3 nucleotides are TGTGCCAGCAGTGAAGTGGAGCCTAGCCTGAGTGAGCAGTTCTTC. Its translation: CASSEVEPSLSEQFF.

DNA for the CDR3: TGTGCCAGCAGCTTAGACAGATTCGAGCAGTACTTC. It specifies CASSLDRFEQYF. This chain joins TRBV11-3 and TRBJ2-7; no reliable D call. Germline V lookup: CDR1 SGHNT, CDR2 YENEEA. The V end lost 0 bases, the J end lost 6 bases, and 6 bases lay between the germline ends. This CDR3 is 12 amino acids long.

The chain is built from TRBV4-1 and TRBJ2-2; D may be TRBD2 (5 bases). This CDR3 has 14 residues. CDR1 and CDR2 (germline): MGHRA, YSYEKL. The V end was cut by 3 bases, the J end by 4 bases, with 9 bases between. The CDR3 DNA is TGCGCCAGCAGCCAGGAAGGGAGCACCGGGGAGCTGTTTTTT. Translation: CASSQEGSTGELFF.

The chain joins TRBV2 to TRBJ2-3, with TRBD1 identical over 9 bases. V shed 4 bases and J 5 bases; nucleotides not matched to a gene: 7. The CDR3 is made up of 15 amino acids. CDR1 is SNHLY, CDR2 FYNNEI, per germline. The CDR3 region is CASSVHRGLRDTQYF. The DNA for the CDR3 is TGTGCCAGCAGTGTGCACAGGGGGCTAAGAGATACGCAGTATTTT. The complete variable domain, with remaining parts taken from reference TRBV2 and TRBJ2-3, reads EPEVTQTPSHQVTQMGQEVILRCVPISNHLYFYWYRQILGQKVEFLVSFYNNEISEKSEIFDDQFSVERPDGSNFTLKIRSTKLEDSAMYFCASSVHRGLRDTQYFGPGTRLTVL.

J is TRBJ1-6 and V is TRBV2; D gene ambiguous. Between the trimmed V and J ends, which lost 7 bases and 10 bases, there was a span of 11 bases. Germline CDR1 reads SNHLY; CDR2 reads FYNNEI. This CDR3 is built from 12 residues. Here the CDR3 DNA reads TGTGCCAGCACCCTCGAGGAGTCACCCCTCCACTTT. Translation: CASTLEESPLHF.

The CDR3 region is CASSTPGQEDYGYTF. CDR3 coding DNA: TGTGCCAGCAGCACACCGGGACAGGAGGACTATGGCTACACCTTC. The chain links TRBV5-6 to TRBJ1-2, with 8 bases matching TRBD1. Per the germline V gene, CDR1 is SGHDT and CDR2 is YYEEEE. CDR3 length: 15 amino acids. The V gene end was trimmed by 4 bases and the J gene end by 3 bases; junction bases not matched to a gene: 8.

The chain uses TRBV4-1 and TRBJ1-1, with D perhaps matching TRBD1 (6 bases). The CDR3 covers 15 residues. The ends were cut back, 1 base at V and 0 bases at J, with 9 bases in the middle. CDR1 is MGHRA, CDR2 YSYEKL, per germline. The DNA of the CDR3 is TGCGCCAGCAGCCAAGTGCACAGGGTGAACACTGAAGCTTTCTTT. Translating it yields CASSQVHRVNTEAFF.

The genes are TRBV5-4 and TRBJ2-1; a weak D match, TRBD2 (6 bases). Trimming removed 2 bases at V and 3 bases at J, with 12 bases between. The CDR3 is 15 amino acids. Germline assignment: CDR1 SGHNT and CDR2 YYREEE (reference sequence). The CDR3 region is CASSLGTGIYNEQFF. The CDR3 DNA follows: TGTGCCAGCAGCTTAGGGACTGGGATCTACAATGAGCAGTTCTTC.